The rows below give T cell receptor beta chains drawn from one sample of a study of T cells in localized non-small cell lung cancer. Repertoires were generated with immunoSEQ multiplex PCR, while TCRdb's copy carries only in-frame clones and drops some. This sample has about 2,100 clones; approximately 22% occur once, and the top ten carry over 20%. The sample in question was lung tumor tissue, obtained before any cancer treatment. These receptors all come from a woman aged 35 to 70 with stage I lung adenocarcinoma. Both conserved end residues are trimmed from each CDR3.

v_call | cdr3_aa
TRBV6-8 | ASSSRQTLNTEAF
TRBV6-8 | ASSRLAGGITDTQY
TRBV6-8 | ASSQRGGPGELF
TRBV15 | ATSRDLGGDGELF
TRBV11-3 | ASSLDSPTGGSDEQY
TRBV19 | ASSIDARQETQY
TRBV30 | AWSVRDRTGAPLH
TRBV28 | ASSSPKTSGGDTQY
TRBV6-8 | ASSDRRGPTNEKLF
TRBV28 | ATGTTRRSGANVLT
TRBV6-8 | ASRHGDGKNIQY
TRBV30 | AWSKQVQEKLF
TRBV29-1 | SVREWAKGSYEQY
TRBV25-1 | ASSGRDTGELF
TRBV6-8 | ASRAGTGSPLH
TRBV14 | ASSPPGPSSGEQF
TRBV19 | ASSPGGANEKLF
TRBV7-6 | ASSSGTSGAGNEQF
TRBV30 | AWSVGGGIRSPLH
TRBV6-8 | ASSPGRGISQGAF
TRBV12-2 | ATTLRGPTPGYT
TRBV28 | ASGGDDGYEQY
TRBV12-5 | ASGFFSGLRTDTQY
TRBV5-1 | ASSLSQVLGGYT
TRBV9 | ASSVDDRGTQY
TRBV11-3 | ASSLTWTGQETQY
TRBV6-8 | ASSYPGGGRETQY
TRBV5-1 | ASSFWTENTEAF
TRBV11-3 | ASSLVASTGELF
TRBV14 | ASSPTGGLTDTQY
TRBV11-3 | ASSNDRGRTFGYT
TRBV6-8 | ASRDPGKRGGYT
TRBV5-1 | ASSLARATSYEQY
TRBV6-8 | ASTPSPGNSPLH
TRBV9 | ASSVAPLYEQY
TRBV9 | ASSADSTSYEQY
TRBV9 | ASSVERSSPLH
TRBV29-1 | SVALGGGMQPQH
TRBV11-3 | ASSLGATAITEAF
TRBV28 | ASRDYRNEQF
TRBV15 | ATSKGHNSYEQY
TRBV9 | ASSEKPGQPYNEQF